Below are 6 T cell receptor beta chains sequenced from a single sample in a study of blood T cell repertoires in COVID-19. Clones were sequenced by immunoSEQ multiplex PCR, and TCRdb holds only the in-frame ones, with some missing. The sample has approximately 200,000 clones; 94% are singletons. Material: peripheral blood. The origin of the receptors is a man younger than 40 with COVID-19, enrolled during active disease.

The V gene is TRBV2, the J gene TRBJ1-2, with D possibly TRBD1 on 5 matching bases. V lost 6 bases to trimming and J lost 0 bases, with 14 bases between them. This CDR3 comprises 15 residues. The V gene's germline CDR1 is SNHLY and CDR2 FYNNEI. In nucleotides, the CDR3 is TGTGCCAGCAGCCAAGGAGGGACGGCTAACTATGGCTACACCTTC. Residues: CASSQGGTANYGYTF. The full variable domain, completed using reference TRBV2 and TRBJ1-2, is EPEVTQTPSHQVTQMGQEVILRCVPISNHLYFYWYRQILGQKVEFLVSFYNNEISEKSEIFDDQFSVERPDGSNFTLKIRSTKLEDSAMYFCASSQGGTANYGYTFGSGTRLTVV.

The chain's CDR3 is CASRGAVNYGYTF. The CDR3 DNA reads as TGCGCCAGCAGAGGGGCAGTTAACTATGGCTACACCTTC. V gene TRBV10-2 combines with J gene TRBJ1-2; D is perhaps TRBD1 (5 bases). V lost 6 bases to trimming and J lost 1 base, with 9 bases between them. This CDR3 has 13 residues. From germline, CDR1 is WSHSY and CDR2 SAAADI.

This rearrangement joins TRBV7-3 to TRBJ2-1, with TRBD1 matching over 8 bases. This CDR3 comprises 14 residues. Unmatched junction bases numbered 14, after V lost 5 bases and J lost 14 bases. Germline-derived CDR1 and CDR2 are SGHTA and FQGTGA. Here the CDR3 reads CASSRDRGPGQKFF. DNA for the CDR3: TGTGCCAGCAGCCGAGACAGGGGCCCCGGCCAAAAGTTCTTC.

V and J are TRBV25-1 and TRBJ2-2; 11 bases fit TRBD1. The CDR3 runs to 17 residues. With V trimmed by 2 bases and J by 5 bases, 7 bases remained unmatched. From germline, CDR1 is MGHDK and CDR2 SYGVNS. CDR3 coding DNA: TGTGCCAGCAGTGAACGACAGGGACAGGGGGGGACCGGGGAGCTGTTTTTT. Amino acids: CASSERQGQGGTGELFF.

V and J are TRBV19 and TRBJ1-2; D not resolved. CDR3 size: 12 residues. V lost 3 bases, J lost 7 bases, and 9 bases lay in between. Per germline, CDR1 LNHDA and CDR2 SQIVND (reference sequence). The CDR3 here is CASSMFAGGYTF. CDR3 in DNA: TGTGCCAGTAGTATGTTTGCGGGTGGCTACACCTTC.

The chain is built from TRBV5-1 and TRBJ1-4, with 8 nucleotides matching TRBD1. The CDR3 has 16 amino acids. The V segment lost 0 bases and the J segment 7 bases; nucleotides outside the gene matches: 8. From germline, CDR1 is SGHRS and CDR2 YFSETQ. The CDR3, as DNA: TGCGCCAGCAGCTTGGCCCCCGGACAGGGAGGTGAAAAACTGTTTTTT. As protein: CASSLAPGQGGEKLFF.